This T cell receptor beta chain was sequenced in a study of cytomegalovirus exposure and HLA in healthy donors (dated by TCRdb to about 2017). For the study in its entirety: A later analysis indicated that the 130 or so validation repertoires were generated on the platform also employed for the 700 or so repertoires of the first cohort. A separate validation cohort of 100 to 150 different subjects was used in addition to the roughly 720-subject first cohort. The aim of the study was to test whether cataloging public T cell receptors could identify signatures of past pathogen exposure. To predict cytomegalovirus infection status, the study combined high-throughput TCR immunosequencing, statistical association of individual TCRs with disease status, and machine learning.

Study-wide conclusions, independent of this receptor: In a later analysis, TCRs clustered in the first cohort were found to also tend to co-occur in the roughly 130 validation repertoires, with roughly 93% of cluster scores above 0. It was suggested by the authors that the approach could potentially be generalized to other disease states and immunological phenotypes. Cytomegalovirus status was reported to be diagnosed by the classifier with high specificity and sensitivity in both the original and validation cohorts. A later analysis had no HLA typing for the validation cohort, so co-occurrence there was scored across all 110 or so repertoires. Three of the identified cytomegalovirus-associated TCR beta chains were confirmed in vitro to be specific for cytomegalovirus antigens. The study gave a list of about 160 TCR beta chains associated with cytomegalovirus. Most TCR sequences were observed very rarely across donors, whereas some public TCRs were present in many individuals.

Preparation of the library involved the immunoSEQ multiplex PCR assay. The authors processed their data as follows. To diagnose cytomegalovirus status from the catalog of TCR beta chain sequences, a statistical classification framework was built. TCRdb's version of the immuneACCESS table is confined to in-frame rearrangements and falls short of the full clone set. An unresolved V gene accounts for under half of the shortfall where checked; the remainder is of unknown origin. The V and J calls and clone size come from that table; D and trimming were worked out from the DNA. The sample table records a few hundred thousand clones; 90% of these occur just once. The ten top clones hold 0.37% of the sample. V ends up 6 bases short and J 3 bases short, with an unmatched junction base count of 5. The CDR3 goes from the cysteine to the phenylalanine over 15 residues. Here the CDR3 DNA is all that survives: 45 bases in frame from base 1. The germline V gene gives CDR1 as MDHEN and CDR2 as SYDVKM.

Donors formed part of the validation cohort, which comprised some 120 subjects and was distinct from the first cohort of under 750 subjects. On this clone itself: Its antigen is unknown. Base qualities are not provided; no much larger clone lies one nucleotide away.

This chain is built from TRBV28 and TRBJ2-2; 9 bases in between match TRBD2. The sequenced sample consisted of PBMCs. This receptor was identified in a woman under 30 in good health and CMV-seronegative. The CDR3 loop reads CASSKAGGYTGELFF. The DNA is as follows: TGTGCCAGCAGCAAAGCGGGGGGATACACCGGGGAGCTGTTTTTT.